This T cell receptor (beta chain) is drawn from a study of PD-1 blockade in classical Hodgkin lymphoma. The method was immunoSEQ multiplex PCR; TCRdb's version includes in-frame clones alone and lacks a portion of them. The sample contains approximately 50,000 clones, 85% to 90% of which appear only once. Turning to this clone: As yet, its antigen is unknown.

The patients all showed relapse after autologous stem cell transplantation, while their brentuximab vedotin exposure varied. This CDR3 spans 13 amino acids. Germline V gene lookup returns CDR1 SGHRS and CDR2 YFSETQ. With 4 bases clipped from V and 2 bases from J, the junction kept 2 bases outside the gene matches. Overall study results and limits: It was among complete responders that baseline diversity resembled that of newly diagnosed patients.

The receptor was isolated from a human donor with classical Hodgkin lymphoma. Sequencing was performed on peripheral blood mononuclear cells (PBMCs), taken before the second cycle of nivolumab. The chain couples TRBV5-1 to TRBJ1-2, with TRBD1 identical over 7 bases. This chain's CDR3 is CASSPQGNYGYTF. CDR3 nucleotides: TGCGCCAGCAGCCCACAGGGGAACTATGGCTACACCTTC.